This T cell receptor beta chain emerged from a study of molecular identifiers for immune sequencing clone quantification. Points from the study as a whole: Clones exceeding 20 RNA copies carried over 98% of effector molecules but under 1% of naive-cell molecules.

This clonotype was recorded only once. Its target is not known. This clone may be a read error of a much larger clone one base away. TCRdb independently ran MiXCR on the PCR reads; one entry per CDR3 protein. The table shows about 630,000 distinct CDR3 sequences, with less than 30% occurring only once. The CDR3 sequence is 14 residues long. Germline CDR1 reads GTSNPN; CDR2 reads SVGIG (reference sequence). The sequence was obtained from a human donor in good health. Some libraries in this study had Jurkat cell RNA spiked in. Material for sequencing was naive CD8+ T cells from blood, with Jurkat cell RNA spiked in. Subset described: FACS-sorted CD8+CD4-CCR7+CD45RA+ naive T cells. The chain uses TRBV30 and TRBJ1-4; TRBD1 agrees at 8 bases. The CDR3 sequence: CAWNVGTGGRKLVF. The CDR3 DNA sequence: TGTGCCTGGAATGTCGGGACAGGAGGGCGAAAACTGGTTTTT.